This TCR beta chain comes out of a study of graft-versus-host responses after intestinal transplantation (dated by TCRdb to the early 2020s). About the study as a whole: Multivisceral, liver-intestinal, or isolated intestinal transplants were received by the recipients. After intestinal transplantation, graft-versus-host and host-versus-graft alloreactive T cell clones were followed in the graft, circulation and bone marrow using bulk TCR-beta CDR3 sequencing. Instead of going to the commercial service, samples from three later patients were sequenced in-house on an Illumina MiSeq and processed with MiXCR. Donor T cell macrochimerism was defined as a peak of at least 4% donor T cells among recipient peripheral blood mononuclear cells. Alloreactive clones were identified by sequencing pre-transplant mixed lymphocyte reaction products and comparing these products with unstimulated pre-transplant donor and recipient T cells. A cohort of 24 intestinal transplant recipients, including one retransplant, was enrolled, and a few patients lacking pretransplant specimens were excluded. Every recipient was given anti-thymocyte globulin induction, followed by about three years of maintenance tacrolimus and steroids.

Taken with the paper, the label for time point translates to: cells obtained before transplantation from donor or recipient. CD3+CD4+ and CD3+CD8+ populations were FACS-sorted from unstimulated pre-transplant donor and recipient cells taken from spleen or lymph nodes. Comment on this clone: This clone's antigen is unknown. No much larger clonotype is one base removed from it; base qualities were not supplied.

The library was produced with the immunoSEQ multiplex PCR assay. For most patients, genomic DNA was isolated with the Qiagen DNeasy Blood and Tissue Kit and sent frozen to Adaptive Biotechnologies for TCR sequencing. High-throughput TCR-beta CDR3 sequencing of genomic DNA from most patients was performed by Adaptive Biotechnologies. Processing in the source paper ran as follows. Adaptive's ImmunoSEQ software supplied the TCR sequencing data for around 19 patients, while MiXCR and VDJtools were used to process a few other patients. CD4 versus CD8 sorting errors were corrected by removing sequences found in both subsets at a frequency ratio below 5:1. CDR3 nucleotide sequences shared between donor and recipient were removed because the origin of such sequences could not be assigned. Alloreactive clones required at least 2-fold expansion over unstimulated cells and minimum CFSE-low frequency of 0.002% (template counts) or 0.001% (read counts). Clones detected in sequenced pre-transplant spleen, lymph node, or MLR CFSE-low populations of the donor or recipient were defined as mappable. Cumulative frequency of alloreactive clones was calculated as a percentage of all sequences weighted by copy number. In its TCRdb copy, this immuneACCESS table keeps in-frame sequences only and misses some clones. Where compared with another copy, unresolved V genes explain less than half of these, and the others have no known cause. The V and J calls and clone size were taken over from that table, and D and trimming were inferred from the DNA. The sample table records about 120,000 clones; about nine tenths of these occur just once. About 0.18% of the sample is in the top ten clones.

The CDR3 spans 15 residues, from the cysteine through the phenylalanine. Of the read, only the CDR3 DNA is kept; its 45 bases are in frame from base 1. CDR1 SNHLY and CDR2 FYNNEI were looked up in the germline V gene. V lost 5 bases and J lost 4 bases, and the count of bases not matched to a germline gene is 4. The research as a whole found: Early after transplant, declines in HvG clones were associated with peak levels of circulating GvH clones. The conclusions were limited by the relatively low number and heterogeneity of the intestinal transplant patients. GvH clones turned up in recipient bone marrow, with some appearing earlier in ileal mucosa or blood, a pattern consistent with an intestinal mucosal origin. Patients with donor T cell macrochimerism had high GvH to HvG T cell clonal ratios in their allografts.

The chain couples TRBV2 to TRBJ2-5; TRBD2 matches 13 bases in the middle. The origin of this receptor is a human donor who received an intestinal transplant. Here the sequenced sample was unstimulated CD4+ T cells sorted from spleen or lymph node cells, taken before intestinal transplant. The CDR3 corresponds to CASSTSGRDGETQYF. The nucleotide sequence is given as TGTGCCAGCAGTACTAGCGGGAGGGATGGAGAGACCCAGTACTTC.